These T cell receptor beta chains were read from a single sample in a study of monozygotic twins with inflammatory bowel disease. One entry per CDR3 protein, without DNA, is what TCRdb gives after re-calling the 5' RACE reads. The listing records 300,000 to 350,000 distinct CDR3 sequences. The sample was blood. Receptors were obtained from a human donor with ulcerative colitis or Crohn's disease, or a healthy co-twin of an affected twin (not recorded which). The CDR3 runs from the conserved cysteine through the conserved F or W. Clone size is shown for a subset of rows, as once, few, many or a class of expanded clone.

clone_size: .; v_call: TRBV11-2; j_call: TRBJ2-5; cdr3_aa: CASSSLAGRETQYF
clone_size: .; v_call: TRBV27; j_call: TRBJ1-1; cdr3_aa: CASTPAGEYAEAFF
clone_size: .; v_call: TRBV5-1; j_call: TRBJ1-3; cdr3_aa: CASRRVADSGNTIYF
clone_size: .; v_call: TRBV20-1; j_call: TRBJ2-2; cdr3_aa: CSVSSDNTGELFF
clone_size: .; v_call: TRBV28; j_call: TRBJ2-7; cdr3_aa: CASRGTGSSYEQYF
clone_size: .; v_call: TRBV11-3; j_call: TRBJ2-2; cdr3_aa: CASSPRLGRGPTGELFF
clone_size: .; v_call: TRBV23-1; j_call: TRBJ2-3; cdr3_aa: CASSQFSEPTDTQYF
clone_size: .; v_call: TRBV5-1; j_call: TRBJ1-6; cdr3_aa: CASRDRSSYNSPLHF
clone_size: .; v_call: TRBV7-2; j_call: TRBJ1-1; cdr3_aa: CASSTMTGVNTEAFF
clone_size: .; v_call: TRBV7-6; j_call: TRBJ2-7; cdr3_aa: CASSLASRWESSYEQYF
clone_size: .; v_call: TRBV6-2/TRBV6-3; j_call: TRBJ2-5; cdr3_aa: CASSYATWGGETQYF
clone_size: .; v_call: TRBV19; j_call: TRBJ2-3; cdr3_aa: CASSMPETSEDTQYF
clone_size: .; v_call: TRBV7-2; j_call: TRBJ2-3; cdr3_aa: CASSFAGDTTTDTQYF
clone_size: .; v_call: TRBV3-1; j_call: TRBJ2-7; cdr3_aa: CASSQEGTSGSEQYF
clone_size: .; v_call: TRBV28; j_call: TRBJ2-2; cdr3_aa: CASSPWGGRSGELFF
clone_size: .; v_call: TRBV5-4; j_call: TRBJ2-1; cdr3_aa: CASSVDRLGQFF
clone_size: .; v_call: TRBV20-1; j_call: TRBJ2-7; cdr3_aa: CSARDLGSLGLAGSLQYF
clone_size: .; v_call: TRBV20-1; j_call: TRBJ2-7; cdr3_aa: CSASLRVGFSYEQYF
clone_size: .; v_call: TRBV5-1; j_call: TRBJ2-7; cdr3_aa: CASSLEGLAGMGERASF
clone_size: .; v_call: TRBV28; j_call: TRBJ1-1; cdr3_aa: CASSLGEAGTEAFF
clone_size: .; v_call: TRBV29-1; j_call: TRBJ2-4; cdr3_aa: CSVTRASGRSNIQYF
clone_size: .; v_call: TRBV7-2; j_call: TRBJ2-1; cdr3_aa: CASSQIVNEQFF
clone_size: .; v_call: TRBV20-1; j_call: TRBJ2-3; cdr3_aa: CSAVTGGATSGYTDTQYF
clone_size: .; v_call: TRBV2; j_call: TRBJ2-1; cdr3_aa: CASSEVAPGEQFF
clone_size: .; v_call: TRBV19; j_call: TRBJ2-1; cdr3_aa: CASSPGAGSYNEQFF
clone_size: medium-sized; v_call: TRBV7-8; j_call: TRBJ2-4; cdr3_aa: CASSLGDGATNIQYF
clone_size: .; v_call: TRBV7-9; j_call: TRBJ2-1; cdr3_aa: CASDPSRVNEQFF
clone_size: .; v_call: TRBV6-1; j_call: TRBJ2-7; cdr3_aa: CATSEAAYEQYF
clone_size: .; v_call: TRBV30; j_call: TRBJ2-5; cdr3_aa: CAWSEASRETQYF
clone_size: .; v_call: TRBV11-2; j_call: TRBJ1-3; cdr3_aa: CASSLDPRTSGNTIYF
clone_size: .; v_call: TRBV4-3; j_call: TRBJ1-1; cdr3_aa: CASSREGLNTEAFF
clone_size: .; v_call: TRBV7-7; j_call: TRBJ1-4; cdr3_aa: CAGSRYEDEKLFF
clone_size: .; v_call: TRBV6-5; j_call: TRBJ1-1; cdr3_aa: CASSYIRGNTEAFF
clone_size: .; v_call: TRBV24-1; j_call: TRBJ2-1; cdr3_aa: CATSDRRGSYNEQFF
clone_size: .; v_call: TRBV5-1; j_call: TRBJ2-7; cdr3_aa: CASSSSTSGKGGEQYF
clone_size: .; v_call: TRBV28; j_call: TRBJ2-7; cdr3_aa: CASSFPRGLGEQYF
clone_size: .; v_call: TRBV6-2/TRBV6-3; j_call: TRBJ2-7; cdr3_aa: CASSYWSGSRNEQYF
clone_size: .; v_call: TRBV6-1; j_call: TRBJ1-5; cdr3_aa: CASSRGPVDLLAQHF
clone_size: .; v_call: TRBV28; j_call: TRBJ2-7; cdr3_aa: CASTTLGGTGVREQYF
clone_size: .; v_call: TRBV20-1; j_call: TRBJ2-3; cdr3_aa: CSARVPTDTQYF
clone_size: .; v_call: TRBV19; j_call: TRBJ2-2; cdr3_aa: CASSIQVTTGELFF
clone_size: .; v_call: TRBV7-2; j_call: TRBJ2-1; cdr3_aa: CASSLWAGSSYNEQFF
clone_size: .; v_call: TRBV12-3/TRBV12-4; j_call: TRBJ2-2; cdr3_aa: CASSKHTGEPFF
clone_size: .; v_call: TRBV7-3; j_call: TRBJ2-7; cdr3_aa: CASSLNRGPYEQYF
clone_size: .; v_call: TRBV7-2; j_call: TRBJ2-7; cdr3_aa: CASSSKGVSSYEQYF
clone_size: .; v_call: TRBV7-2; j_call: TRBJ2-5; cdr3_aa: CASSPRVETQYF
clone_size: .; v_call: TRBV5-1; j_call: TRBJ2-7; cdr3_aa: CASSLEVSSYEQYF
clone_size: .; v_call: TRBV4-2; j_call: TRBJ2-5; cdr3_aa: CASSQDRLGRETQYF
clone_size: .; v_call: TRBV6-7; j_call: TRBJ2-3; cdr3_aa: CASPLSGGPGGDTQYF
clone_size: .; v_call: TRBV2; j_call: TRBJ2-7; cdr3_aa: CASSDDPNGSYEQYF
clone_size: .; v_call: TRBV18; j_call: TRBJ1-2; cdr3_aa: CASSPSEGYGYTF
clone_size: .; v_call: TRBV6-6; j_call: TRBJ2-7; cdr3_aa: CASSHPTAPYELYF
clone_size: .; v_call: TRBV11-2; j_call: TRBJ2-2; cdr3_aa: CASSLDWGSGEPFF
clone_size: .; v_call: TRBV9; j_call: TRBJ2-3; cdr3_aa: CASSVVAGGHTQYF
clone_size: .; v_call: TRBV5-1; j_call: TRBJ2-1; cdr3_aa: CASSSPTPLLAGWANEQFF
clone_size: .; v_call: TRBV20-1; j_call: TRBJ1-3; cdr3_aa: CSARDGWGEISGNTIYF
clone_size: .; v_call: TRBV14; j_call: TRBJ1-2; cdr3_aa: CASSQEIGSSYTF
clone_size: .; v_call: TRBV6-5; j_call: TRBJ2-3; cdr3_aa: CASRRLATDTQYF
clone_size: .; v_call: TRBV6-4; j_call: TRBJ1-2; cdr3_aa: CASRDGTGGYGYTF
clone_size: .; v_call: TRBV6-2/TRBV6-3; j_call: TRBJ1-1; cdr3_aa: CASSYQAGGKNTEAFF